The 7 T cell receptor beta chains given below trace back to one sample, sequenced in a study of T cell clonality in common variable immunodeficiency. Sequencing used immunoSEQ multiplex PCR; TCRdb keeps in-frame clones, though not all of them. The table lists tens of thousands of clones, with no singletons. The source material was peripheral blood mononuclear cells. The receptor set was obtained from a person aged 18-69 years in good health.

Comments on this clone: The read ends 3 residues before the CDR3 terminus; that terminus is restored from the germline J gene. The chain carries TRBV5-8 and TRBJ2-7; D ambiguous. The V gene's germline CDR1 is SGHTS and CDR2 YDEGEE. Deletions cut 1 base from V and 6 bases from J, with 2 bases between. This CDR3 is built from 10 residues. CDR3 DNA, as far as it was read: TGTGCCAGCAGCTTGCGCGAG. Translating gives CASSLRE. The CDR3, in full, reads CASSLREQYF.

In this sample, this clone turned up many times. The CDR3 extends 3 residues past the end of the read, so its final part is completed from the germline J gene. The chain employs TRBV19 and TRBJ1-4, with D possibly TRBD1 on 6 matching bases. Trimming left V 4 bases short and J 7 bases short, with 19 bases between. CDR1 LNHDA and CDR2 SQIVND come from the germline V gene (reference sequence). The CDR3 runs to 16 residues. The CDR3 sequence: CASSNPGGLVGEKLFF. The part of the CDR3 DNA that was read is TGTGCCAGTAGTAACCCCGGGGGGCTGGTTGGTGAAAAA.

This clone occurred many times. The read is 3 residues too short to cover the CDR3 end, so that end is filled in from the germline J gene. The chain couples TRBV5-1 to TRBJ1-1; D perhaps matches TRBD1 (6 bases). Germline values: CDR1 SGHRS, CDR2 YFSETQ. The CDR3 consists of 14 residues. The V gene lost 4 bases and the J gene lost 0 bases, with 10 bases spanning the gap. The CDR3 bases that were read are TGCGCCAGCAGCAATGACAGGTTGAACACTGAA. This sequence encodes CASSNDRLNTE. Given in full, the CDR3 is CASSNDRLNTEAFF.

This clone has ten or more counts. The sequenced part of the CDR3 DNA is TGTGCCAGCAGCGACTATGGC. This sequence encodes CASSDYG. In full, the CDR3 reads CASSDYGYTF. The chain has TRBV6-2 or TRBV6-3 and TRBJ1-2; D is unresolved. The read falls 3 residues short of the CDR3 end, and the missing part is taken from the germline J gene. This CDR3 has 10 amino acids. Germline V gene sequence: CDR1 MNHEY, CDR2 SVGEGT. V was trimmed by 6 bases and J by 3 bases, leaving 2 bases between them.

This clone was seen many times. The sequenced fragment ends 3 residues before the CDR3 boundary, so the rest is inferred from the germline J gene. The V gene is TRBV6-2 or TRBV6-3, the J gene TRBJ2-1, with 9 positions matching TRBD2. Germline CDR1 and CDR2: MNHEY and SVGEGT. The CDR3 contains 15 residues. V lost 6 bases and J lost 7; bases outside the gene matches: 10. CDR3 protein: CASSYGAGGPNEQFF. CDR3 DNA (partial): TGTGCCAGCAGCTACGGGGCGGGGGGGCCGAATGAG.

This clone was picked up many times. The sequenced fragment ends 3 residues before the CDR3 boundary, so the rest is inferred from the germline J gene. V usage is TRBV4-2 and J usage is TRBJ2-7; D possibly corresponds to TRBD2 (5 bases). The CDR3 length is 15 residues. CDR1 LGHNA and CDR2 YNFKEQ come from the germline V gene. The V and J ends lost 0 bases and 4 bases respectively, with 13 bases between them. CDR3 loop: CASSQDEGFRYEQYF. Incomplete CDR3 DNA: TGTGCCAGCAGCCAAGATGAGGGTTTCCGATACGAG.

This clone occurred many times. CDR3 sequence reads: CASSSQGPAEAFF. The sequenced CDR3 bases are TGCGCCAGCAGCTCACAGGGTCCCGCCGAA. The V gene is TRBV5-1, the J gene TRBJ1-1, with a possible D match to TRBD1 (6 bases). The CDR3 goes on 3 residues after the read ends, and that part is filled in from the germline J gene. Looked up from germline, CDR1 is SGHRS and CDR2 is YFSETQ. The CDR3 is 13 residues long.